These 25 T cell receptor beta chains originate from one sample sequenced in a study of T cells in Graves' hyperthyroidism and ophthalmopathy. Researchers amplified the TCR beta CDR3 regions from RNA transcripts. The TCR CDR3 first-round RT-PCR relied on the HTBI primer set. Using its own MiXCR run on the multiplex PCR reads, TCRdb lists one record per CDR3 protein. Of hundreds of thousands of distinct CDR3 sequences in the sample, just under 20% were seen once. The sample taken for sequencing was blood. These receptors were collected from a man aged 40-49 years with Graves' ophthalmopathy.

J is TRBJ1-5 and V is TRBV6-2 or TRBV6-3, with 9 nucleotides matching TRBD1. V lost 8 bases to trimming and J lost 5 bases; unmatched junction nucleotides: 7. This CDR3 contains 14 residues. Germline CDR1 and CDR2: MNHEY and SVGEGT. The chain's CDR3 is CASPRDRVYQPQHF. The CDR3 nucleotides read TGTGCCAGCCCCCGGGACAGGGTCTATCAGCCCCAGCATTTT.

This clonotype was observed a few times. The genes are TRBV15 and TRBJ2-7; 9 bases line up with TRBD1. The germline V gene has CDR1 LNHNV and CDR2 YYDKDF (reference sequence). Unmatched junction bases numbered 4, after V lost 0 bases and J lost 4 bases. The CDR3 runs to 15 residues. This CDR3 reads CATSRDKGQGYEQYF. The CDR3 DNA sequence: TGTGCCACCAGCAGAGACAAGGGACAGGGATACGAGCAGTACTTC. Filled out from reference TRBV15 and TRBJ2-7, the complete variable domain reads DAMVIQNPRYQVTQFGKPVTLSCSQTLNHNVMYWYQQKSSQAPKLLFHYYDKDFNNEADTPDNFQSRRPNTSFCFLDIRSPGLGDTAMYLCATSRDKGQGYEQYFGPGTRLTVT.

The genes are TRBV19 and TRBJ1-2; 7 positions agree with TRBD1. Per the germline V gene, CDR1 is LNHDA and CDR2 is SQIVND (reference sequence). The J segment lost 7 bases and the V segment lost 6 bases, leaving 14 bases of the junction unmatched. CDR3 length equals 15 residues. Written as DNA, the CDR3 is TGTGCCAGTAGCACTTCGGGACAGCCCGTCACTGGCTACACCTTC. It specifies CASSTSGQPVTGYTF.

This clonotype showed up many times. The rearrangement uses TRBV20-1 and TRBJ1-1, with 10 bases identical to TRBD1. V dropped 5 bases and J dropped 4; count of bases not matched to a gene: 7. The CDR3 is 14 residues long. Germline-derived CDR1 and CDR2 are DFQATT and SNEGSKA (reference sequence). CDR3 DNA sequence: TGCAGTGCTCCCGGGACAGGGGCGCCCACTGAAGCTTTCTTT. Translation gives CSAPGTGAPTEAFF.

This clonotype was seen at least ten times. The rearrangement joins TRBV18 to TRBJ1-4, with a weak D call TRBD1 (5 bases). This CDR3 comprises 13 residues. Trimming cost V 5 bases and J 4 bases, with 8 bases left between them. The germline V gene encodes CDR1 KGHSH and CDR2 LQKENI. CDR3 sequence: CASSSGLNEKLFF. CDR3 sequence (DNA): TGTGCCAGCTCATCGGGGCTTAATGAAAAACTGTTTTTT.

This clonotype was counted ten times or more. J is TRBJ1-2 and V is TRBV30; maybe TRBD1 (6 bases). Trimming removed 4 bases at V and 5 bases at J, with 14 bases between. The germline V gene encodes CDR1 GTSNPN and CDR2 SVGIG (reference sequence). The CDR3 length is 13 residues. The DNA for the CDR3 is TGTGCCTGGAATCGACAGGCCCAATATGGCTACACCTTC. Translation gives CAWNRQAQYGYTF.

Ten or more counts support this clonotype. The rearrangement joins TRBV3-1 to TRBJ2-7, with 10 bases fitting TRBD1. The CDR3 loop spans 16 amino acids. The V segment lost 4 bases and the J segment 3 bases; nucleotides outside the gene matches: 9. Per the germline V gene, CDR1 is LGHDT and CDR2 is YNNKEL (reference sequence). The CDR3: CASSPLDRGVFYEQYF. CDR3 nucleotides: TGTGCCAGCAGCCCCCTGGACAGGGGGGTATTCTACGAGCAGTACTTC.

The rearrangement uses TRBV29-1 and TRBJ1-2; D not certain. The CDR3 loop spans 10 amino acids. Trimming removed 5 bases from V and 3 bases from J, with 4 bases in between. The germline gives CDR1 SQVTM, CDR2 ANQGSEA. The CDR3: CSVRDYGYTF. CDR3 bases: TGCAGCGTTCGCGACTATGGCTACACCTTC. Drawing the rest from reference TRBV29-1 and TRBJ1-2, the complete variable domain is SAVISQKPSRDICQRGTSLTIQCQVDSQVTMMFWYRQQPGQSLTLIATANQGSEATYESGFVIDKFPISRPNLTFSTLTVSNMSPEDSSIYLCSVRDYGYTFGSGTRLTVV.

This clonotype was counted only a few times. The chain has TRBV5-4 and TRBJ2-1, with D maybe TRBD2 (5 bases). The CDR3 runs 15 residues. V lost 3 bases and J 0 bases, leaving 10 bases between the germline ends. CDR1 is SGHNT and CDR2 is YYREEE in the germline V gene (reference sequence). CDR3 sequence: CASSSSRGSYNEQFF. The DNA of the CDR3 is TGTGCCAGCAGCTCTAGCCGTGGCTCCTACAATGAGCAGTTCTTC.

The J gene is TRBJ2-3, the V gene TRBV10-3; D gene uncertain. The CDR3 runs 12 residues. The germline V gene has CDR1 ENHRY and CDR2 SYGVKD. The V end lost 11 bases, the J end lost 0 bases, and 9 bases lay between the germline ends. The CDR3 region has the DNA TGTGCCTTCGCACAGAGCACAGATACGCAGTATTTT. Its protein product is CAFAQSTDTQYF.

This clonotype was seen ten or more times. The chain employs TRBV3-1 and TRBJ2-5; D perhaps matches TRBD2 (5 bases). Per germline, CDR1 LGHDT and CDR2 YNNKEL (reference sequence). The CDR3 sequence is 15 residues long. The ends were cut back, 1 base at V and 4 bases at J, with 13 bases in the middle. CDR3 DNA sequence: TGTGCCAGCAGCCAAGCTGGGAGTCTGGGAGAGACCCAGTACTTC. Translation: CASSQAGSLGETQYF.

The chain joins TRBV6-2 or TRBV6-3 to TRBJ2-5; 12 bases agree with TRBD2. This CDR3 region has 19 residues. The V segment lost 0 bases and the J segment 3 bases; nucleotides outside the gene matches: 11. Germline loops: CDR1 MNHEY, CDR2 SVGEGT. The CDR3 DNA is TGTGCCAGCAGTTACTCAGACCAGACTAGCGGGGGCAAAGAAGAGACCCAGTACTTC. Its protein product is CASSYSDQTSGGKEETQYF.

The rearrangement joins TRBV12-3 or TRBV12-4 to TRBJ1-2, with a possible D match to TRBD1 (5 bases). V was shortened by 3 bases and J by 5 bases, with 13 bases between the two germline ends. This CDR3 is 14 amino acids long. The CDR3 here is CASSLWGEGYGYTF. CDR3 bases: TGTGCCAGCAGTTTGTGGGGCGAGGGGTATGGCTACACCTTC.

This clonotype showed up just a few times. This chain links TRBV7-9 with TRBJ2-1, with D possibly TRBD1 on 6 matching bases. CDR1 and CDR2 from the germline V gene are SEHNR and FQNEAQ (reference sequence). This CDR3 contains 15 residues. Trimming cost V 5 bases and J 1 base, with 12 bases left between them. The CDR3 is CASSKDRLSYNEQFF. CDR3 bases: TGTGCCAGCAGCAAAGACAGGTTGTCCTACAATGAGCAGTTCTTC. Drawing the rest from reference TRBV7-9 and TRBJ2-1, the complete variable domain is DTGVSQNPRHKITKRGQNVTFRCDPISEHNRLYWYRQTLGQGPEFLTYFQNEAQLEKSRLLSDRFSAERPKGSFSTLEIQRTEQGDSAMYLCASSKDRLSYNEQFFGPGTRLTVL.

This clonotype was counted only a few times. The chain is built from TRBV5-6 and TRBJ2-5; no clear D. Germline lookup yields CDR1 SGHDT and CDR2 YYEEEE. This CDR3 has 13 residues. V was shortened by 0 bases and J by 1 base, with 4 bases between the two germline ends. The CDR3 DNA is TGTGCCAGCAGCTTGGTTACCCAAGAGACCCAGTACTTC. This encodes CASSLVTQETQYF. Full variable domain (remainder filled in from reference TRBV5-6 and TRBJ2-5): DAGVTQSPTHLIKTRGQQVTLRCSPKSGHDTVSWYQQALGQGPQFIFQYYEEEERQRGNFPDRFSGHQFPNYSSELNVNALLLGDSALYLCASSLVTQETQYFGPGTRLLVL.

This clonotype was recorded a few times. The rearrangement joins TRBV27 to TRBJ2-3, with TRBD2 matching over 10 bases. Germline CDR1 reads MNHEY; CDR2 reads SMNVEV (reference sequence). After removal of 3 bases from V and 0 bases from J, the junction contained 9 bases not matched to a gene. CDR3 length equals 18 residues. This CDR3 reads CASSFQRGGLSSTDTQYF. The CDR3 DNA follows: TGTGCCAGCAGTTTCCAGCGGGGGGGCCTTTCCAGCACAGATACGCAGTATTTT.

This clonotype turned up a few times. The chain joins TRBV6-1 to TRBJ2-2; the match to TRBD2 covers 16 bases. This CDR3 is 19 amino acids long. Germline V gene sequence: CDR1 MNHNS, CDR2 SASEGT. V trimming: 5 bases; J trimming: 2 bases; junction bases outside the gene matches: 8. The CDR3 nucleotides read TGTGCCAGCAGTTCGGGACTAGCGGGAGGGCCGGTAAACACCGGGGAGCTGTTTTTT. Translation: CASSSGLAGGPVNTGELFF.

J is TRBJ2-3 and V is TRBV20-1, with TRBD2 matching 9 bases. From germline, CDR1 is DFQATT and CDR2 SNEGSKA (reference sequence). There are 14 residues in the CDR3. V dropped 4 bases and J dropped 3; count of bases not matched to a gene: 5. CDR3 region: CSATTGLATDTQYF. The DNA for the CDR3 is TGCAGTGCTACGACGGGACTAGCAACAGATACGCAGTATTTT.

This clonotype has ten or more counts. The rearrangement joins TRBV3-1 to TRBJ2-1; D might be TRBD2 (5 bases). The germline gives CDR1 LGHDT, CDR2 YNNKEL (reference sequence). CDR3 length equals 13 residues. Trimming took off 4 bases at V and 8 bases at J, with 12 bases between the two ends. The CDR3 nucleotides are TGTGCCAGCAGCCTACGGGATTACGATGAGCAGTTCTTC. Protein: CASSLRDYDEQFF.

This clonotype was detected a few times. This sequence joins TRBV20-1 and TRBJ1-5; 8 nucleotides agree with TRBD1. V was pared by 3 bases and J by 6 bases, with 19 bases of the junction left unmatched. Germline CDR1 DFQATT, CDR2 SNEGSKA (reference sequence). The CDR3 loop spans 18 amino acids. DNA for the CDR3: TGCAGTGCTAGCCTCCTATCCAGGGGGCACGCAGGAATTCAGCCCCAGCATTTT. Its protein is CSASLLSRGHAGIQPQHF.

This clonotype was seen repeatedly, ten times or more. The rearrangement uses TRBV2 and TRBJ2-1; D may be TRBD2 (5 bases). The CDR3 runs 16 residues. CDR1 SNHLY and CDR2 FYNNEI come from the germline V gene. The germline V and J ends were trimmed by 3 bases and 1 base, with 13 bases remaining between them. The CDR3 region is CASSDAVARSYNEQFF. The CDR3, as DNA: TGTGCCAGCAGTGACGCAGTAGCGCGGTCCTACAATGAGCAGTTCTTC.

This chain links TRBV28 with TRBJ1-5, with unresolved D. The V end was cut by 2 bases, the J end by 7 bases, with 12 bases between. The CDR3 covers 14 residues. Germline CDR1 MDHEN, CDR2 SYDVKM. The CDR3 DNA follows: TGTGCCAGCAGTTTAACACAAGTATTACAGCCCCAGCATTTT. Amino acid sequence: CASSLTQVLQPQHF.

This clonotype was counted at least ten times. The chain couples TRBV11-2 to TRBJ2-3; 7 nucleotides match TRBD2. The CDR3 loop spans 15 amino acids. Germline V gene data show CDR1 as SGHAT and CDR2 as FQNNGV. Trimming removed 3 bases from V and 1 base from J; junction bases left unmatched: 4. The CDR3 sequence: CASSFWGGGTDTQYF. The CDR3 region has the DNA TGTGCCAGCAGCTTTTGGGGGGGGGGCACAGATACGCAGTATTTT. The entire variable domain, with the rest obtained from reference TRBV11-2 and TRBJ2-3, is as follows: EAGVAQSPRYKIIEKRQSVAFWCNPISGHATLYWYQQILGQGPKLLIQFQNNGVVDDSQLPKDRFSAERLKGVDSTLKIQPAKLEDSAVYLCASSFWGGGTDTQYFGPGTRLTVL.

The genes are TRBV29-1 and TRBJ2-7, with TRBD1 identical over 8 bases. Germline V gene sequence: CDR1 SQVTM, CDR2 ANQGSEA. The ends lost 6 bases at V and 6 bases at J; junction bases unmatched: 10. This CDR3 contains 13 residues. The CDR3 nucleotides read TGCAGCGTGAGGGCCGGGACAGGCTCCGAGCAGTACTTC. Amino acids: CSVRAGTGSEQYF.

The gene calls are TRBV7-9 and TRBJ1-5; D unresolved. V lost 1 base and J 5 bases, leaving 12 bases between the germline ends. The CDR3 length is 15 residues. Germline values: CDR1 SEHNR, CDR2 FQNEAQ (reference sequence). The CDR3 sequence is CASSLGQNPYQPQHF. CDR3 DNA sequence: TGTGCCAGCAGCTTAGGGCAGAATCCCTATCAGCCCCAGCATTTT.